These T cell receptor beta chains were read from a single sample in a study of blood T cell repertoires in COVID-19. TCRdb's table, derived via immunoSEQ multiplex PCR, lists solely in-frame clones and lacks some. The sample has fewer than 300,000 clones; about nine tenths are singletons. The sample was peripheral blood. The receptor source for this set is a woman in her twenties or thirties with COVID-19, enrolled during active disease. Both conserved end residues are part of each CDR3. Fields, in order: V gene, J gene, CDR3 protein.

TRBV7-8	TRBJ1-2	CASSVGTGGYAYGYTF
TRBV6-5	TRBJ2-7	CASTPTWGGSYEQYF
TRBV6-5	TRBJ2-7	CASSYASGGPPREQYF
TRBV6-5	TRBJ1-1	CASSYSMAVNEAFF
TRBV18	TRBJ1-1	CASSRTAGGNTEAFF
TRBV30	TRBJ1-4	CAWVPTGLGEKLFF
TRBV5-1	TRBJ2-3	CASSFRLAGATDTQYF
TRBV2	TRBJ2-2	CASSSRTGFVRELFF
TRBV11-2	TRBJ2-7	CASSLTGLQYF
TRBV15	TRBJ2-1	CATSRDRLAGGAPVVSYNEQFF
TRBV7-8	TRBJ2-1	CASSLPRDSVDEQFF
TRBV6-5	TRBJ1-3	CASSSQGSGNTIYF
TRBV4-1	TRBJ1-2	CASSQNERSGVGGYTF
TRBV30	TRBJ1-4	CAWSAPSSWGGREKLFF
TRBV19	TRBJ2-3	CASSALAGGHGADTQYF
TRBV3-1/TRBV3-2	TRBJ2-7	CASRGYGTKGDYEQYF
TRBV18	TRBJ2-5	CASSPRGETQYF